A selection of T cell receptor beta chains follows, all from one sample in a study of T cell responses to AZD1222 COVID-19 vaccine. Clones were read by immunoSEQ multiplex PCR, and TCRdb kept only the in-frame ones, dropping some. The profile shows tens of thousands of clones, more than 75% of them singletons. The input for sequencing was peripheral blood, taken on day 0 of AZD1222 vaccination. The source of these receptors is an adult in good health. CDR3s include the opening cysteine and the closing phenylalanine or tryptophan. A D gene is named only where the DNA matches it firmly. Part of the rows lack a size; the others show once, few, many or a class for expanded clones.

-	-	TRBV4-3	TRBJ1-5	CASSQDDGTEQPQHF	TGCGCCAGCAGCCAAGATGACGGAACCGAGCAGCCCCAGCATTTT
-	-	TRBV6-5	TRBJ2-5	CASLDFETQYF	TGTGCCAGCTTAGATTTTGAGACCCAGTACTTC
TRBD2	-	TRBV29-1	TRBJ2-5	CSVGLAGAETQYF	TGCAGCGTCGGACTAGCGGGGGCCGAGACCCAGTACTTC
-	-	TRBV2	TRBJ1-6	CASSEALRNSPLHF	TGTGCCAGCAGTGAGGCCCTAAGAAATTCACCCCTCCACTTT
TRBD1	-	TRBV7-9	TRBJ1-2	CASSLGQGGVYGYTF	TGTGCCAGCAGCCTCGGACAGGGAGGGGTTTATGGCTACACCTTC
-	-	TRBV3-1/TRBV3-2	TRBJ2-5	CASSPPRETQYF	TGTGCCAGCAGCCCCCCTCGAGAGACCCAGTACTTC
-	-	TRBV6-5	TRBJ1-5	CASSYSGGSQPQHF	TGTGCCAGCAGTTACTCGGGGGGGAGTCAGCCCCAGCATTTT
-	-	TRBV11-2	TRBJ1-6	CASSLVRDSPLHF	TGTGCCAGCAGCCTCGTTAGAGATTCACCCCTCCACTTT
-	-	TRBV29-1	TRBJ1-1	CSVDSPRVRTEAFF	TGCAGCGTTGACTCCCCCAGGGTCCGCACTGAAGCTTTCTTT
-	-	TRBV7-2	TRBJ2-4	CASSPGQPAKNIQYF	TGTGCCAGCAGCCCCGGACAACCAGCCAAAAACATTCAGTACTTC
-	-	TRBV9	TRBJ1-1	CASREVLMNTEAFF	TGTGCCAGCAGGGAGGTGCTAATGAACACTGAAGCTTTCTTT
-	-	TRBV5-1	TRBJ1-1	CASSLVPGNTEAFF	TGCGCCAGCAGCTTGGTTCCGGGGAACACTGAAGCTTTCTTT
-	-	TRBV9	TRBJ1-4	CASSEDGTPNEKLFF	TGTGCCAGCAGTGAGGACGGAACGCCTAATGAAAAACTGTTTTTT
-	-	TRBV4-3	TRBJ2-7	CASSQEADYEQYF	TGCGCCAGCAGCCAAGAAGCAGACTACGAGCAGTACTTC
-	-	TRBV15	TRBJ1-2	CATSRAYELGLGYTF	TGTGCCACCAGCAGGGCCTATGAACTCGGGCTGGGCTACACCTTC
-	-	TRBV12-5	TRBJ2-7	CASAETGREQYF	TGTGCTAGTGCCGAGACAGGGAGGGAGCAGTACTTC
TRBD1	-	TRBV7-9	TRBJ2-5	CASSLTGDSSETQYF	TGTGCCAGCAGCTTGACAGGGGACTCATCGGAGACCCAGTACTTC
TRBD1	-	TRBV7-2	TRBJ2-2	CASSLVGTGAITGELFF	TGTGCCAGCAGCTTAGTGGGGACAGGGGCTATAACCGGGGAGCTGTTTTTT
-	-	TRBV5-1	TRBJ2-7	CASSLEARRLYEQYF	TGCGCCAGCAGCTTGGAAGCTCGGAGACTCTACGAGCAGTACTTC
TRBD1	-	TRBV6-5	TRBJ1-4	CASRQTGTVNEKLFF	TGTGCCAGCAGGCAGACCGGGACAGTTAATGAAAAACTGTTTTTT
-	once	TRBV3-1/TRBV3-2	TRBJ1-2	CASSQEGKGYTF	TGTGCCAGCAGCCAAGAAGGGAAAGGCTACACCTTC
-	-	TRBV7-9	TRBJ1-2	CASSTHDRAVYGYTF	TGTGCCAGCAGCACACATGACAGAGCTGTATATGGCTACACCTTC
TRBD2	-	TRBV19	TRBJ2-7	CASTPAGGEQYF	TGTGCCAGTACCCCAGCGGGGGGAGAGCAGTACTTC
TRBD2	-	TRBV5-4	TRBJ2-5	CASRLAGGMETQYF	TGTGCCAGCAGATTAGCGGGGGGGATGGAGACCCAGTACTTC
TRBD1	-	TRBV5-8	TRBJ1-3	CASSFGTGLSLRGNTIYF	TGTGCCAGCAGCTTCGGGACAGGGTTATCGCTCCGTGGAAACACCATATATTTT
-	-	TRBV6-2/TRBV6-3	TRBJ2-7	CASSTPLKPYEQYF	TGTGCCAGCAGTACCCCTTTAAAACCGTACGAGCAGTACTTC
-	-	TRBV4-3	TRBJ2-7	CASSQNTYYEQYF	TGCGCCAGCAGCCAAAACACGTACTACGAGCAGTACTTC
TRBD1	-	TRBV19	TRBJ2-7	CASSLQGTLSIEQYF	TGTGCCAGTAGTTTACAGGGGACGCTCTCCATCGAGCAGTACTTC
TRBD1	-	TRBV7-2	TRBJ1-2	CASNIQGSTNYGYTF	TGTGCCAGCAACATACAGGGGAGTACTAACTATGGCTACACCTTC
TRBD2	-	TRBV11-2	TRBJ2-1	CASSTRLAGHGEQFF	TGTGCCAGCAGCACCCGACTAGCGGGGCATGGTGAGCAGTTCTTC
TRBD1	once	TRBV4-2	TRBJ1-5	CASSHEQGASQPQHF	TGTGCCAGCAGCCATGAACAGGGGGCGAGTCAGCCCCAGCATTTT
TRBD1	-	TRBV7-3	TRBJ2-2	CASTPRQGSNTGELFF	TGTGCCAGCACCCCCCGACAGGGGTCGAACACCGGGGAGCTGTTTTTT
-	once	TRBV30	TRBJ1-6	CAWRARLGPSPPLHF	TGTGCCTGGAGGGCCAGGCTTGGCCCCTCGCCACCCCTCCACTTT
-	-	TRBV7-2	TRBJ1-5	CASSPDSNLPQHF	TGTGCCAGCAGCCCCGATTCCAATCTTCCCCAGCATTTT
-	-	TRBV7-2	TRBJ1-2	CASSFGQNYGYTF	TGTGCCAGCAGCTTTGGACAGAACTATGGCTACACCTTC
TRBD1	-	TRBV5-1	TRBJ1-4	CASSRGQATNEKLFF	TGCGCCAGCAGTCGGGGACAGGCAACTAATGAAAAACTGTTTTTT
-	-	TRBV3-1/TRBV3-2	TRBJ1-4	CASSQDLGSRRKLFF	TGTGCCAGCAGCCAAGACCTGGGGAGCAGGAGAAAACTGTTTTTT
TRBD2	few	TRBV10-3	TRBJ2-2	CAIKPPGGGNTGELFF	TGTGCCATCAAACCCCCTGGGGGGGGGAATACCGGGGAGCTGTTTTTT
-	-	TRBV6-6	TRBJ1-1	CASSLPSPGPPVGPLNTEAFF	TGTGCCAGCAGTCTGCCGTCCCCGGGGCCTCCCGTGGGTCCCCTTAACACTGAAGCTTTCTTT
TRBD1	-	TRBV28	TRBJ2-5	CASSPRTGSETQYF	TGTGCCAGCAGTCCGAGGACAGGGTCTGAGACCCAGTACTTC
-	-	TRBV10-3	TRBJ2-6	CAISPPGGSGANVLTF	TGTGCCATCTCTCCTCCTGGGGGGTCTGGGGCCAACGTCCTGACTTTC
TRBD1	once	TRBV18	TRBJ2-7	CASSPWDSVWDGVYF	TGTGCCAGCTCACCATGGGACAGTGTCTGGGACGGGGTGTACTTC
-	-	TRBV18	TRBJ1-5	CASSPYSLEAQHF	TGTGCCAGCTCACCATACAGCCTGGAGGCCCAGCATTTT
-	-	TRBV19	TRBJ1-4	CASSGGATNEKLFF	TGTGCCAGTAGTGGGGGTGCAACTAATGAAAAACTGTTTTTT
-	-	TRBV20-1	TRBJ1-3	CSASSSSLRKGGNTIYF	TGCAGTGCTAGTTCATCCTCGCTGCGAAAGGGTGGAAACACCATATATTTT
-	-	TRBV6-5	TRBJ1-1	CASSSGGAGGSEAFF	TGTGCCAGCAGTTCCGGCGGGGCGGGCGGCTCTGAAGCTTTCTTT
TRBD1	-	TRBV11-3	TRBJ1-6	CASSRGQDGSPLHF	TGTGCCAGCAGCCGGGGACAGGACGGTTCACCCCTCCACTTT
-	once	TRBV19	TRBJ1-3	CATTTSSGNTIYF	TGTGCCACAACGACATCCTCTGGAAACACCATATATTTT
TRBD2	-	TRBV6-1	TRBJ2-7	CASSEALAGGYEQYF	TGTGCCAGCAGTGAAGCGCTCGCGGGGGGCTACGAGCAGTACTTC
TRBD2	-	TRBV28	TRBJ2-7	CASSRGLAGSYEQYF	TGTGCCAGCAGCCGCGGACTAGCGGGCTCCTACGAGCAGTACTTC
TRBD2	-	TRBV5-1	TRBJ2-5	CASSLTSGDGETQYF	TGCGCCAGCAGCTTGACTAGCGGGGACGGGGAGACCCAGTACTTC
-	once	TRBV19	TRBJ1-2	CASSIGRDLGYTF	TGTGCCAGTAGTATCGGACGGGATTTGGGCTACACCTTC
-	-	TRBV18	TRBJ1-5	CASSPVMAGGNQPQHF	TGTGCCAGCTCACCAGTCATGGCAGGGGGCAATCAGCCCCAGCATTTT
-	-	TRBV19	TRBJ1-2	CASSYGYGYTF	TGTGCCAGTAGTTACGGCTATGGCTACACCTTC